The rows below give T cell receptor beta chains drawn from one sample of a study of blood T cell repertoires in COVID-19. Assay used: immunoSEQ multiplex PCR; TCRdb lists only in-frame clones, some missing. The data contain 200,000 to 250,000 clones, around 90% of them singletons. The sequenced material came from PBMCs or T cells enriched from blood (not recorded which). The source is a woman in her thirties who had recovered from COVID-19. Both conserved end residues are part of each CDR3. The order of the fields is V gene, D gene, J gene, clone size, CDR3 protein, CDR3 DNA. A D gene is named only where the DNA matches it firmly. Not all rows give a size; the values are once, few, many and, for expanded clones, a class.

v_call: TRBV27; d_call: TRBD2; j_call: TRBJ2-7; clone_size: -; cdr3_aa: CASSLHKRGRKGYEQYF; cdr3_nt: TGTGCCAGCAGTCTACATAAGCGGGGACGCAAAGGGTACGAGCAGTACTTC
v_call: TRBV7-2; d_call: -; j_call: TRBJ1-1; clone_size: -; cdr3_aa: CASSLEPTANTEAFF; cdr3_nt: TGTGCCAGCAGCTTAGAGCCCACAGCGAACACTGAAGCTTTCTTT
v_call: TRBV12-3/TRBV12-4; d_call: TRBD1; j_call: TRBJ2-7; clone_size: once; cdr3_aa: CASSSTGVYEQYF; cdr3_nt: TGTGCCAGCAGTTCGACAGGGGTCTACGAGCAGTACTTC
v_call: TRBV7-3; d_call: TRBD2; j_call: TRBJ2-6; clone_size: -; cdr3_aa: CASSIKRRDYTLSGANVLTF; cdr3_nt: TGTGCCAGCAGCATAAAAAGGCGGGACTACACCCTCTCTGGGGCCAACGTCCTGACTTTC
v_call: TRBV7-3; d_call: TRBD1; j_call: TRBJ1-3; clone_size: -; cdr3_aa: CASSLILLPVRIDRGRSGNTIYF; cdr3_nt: TGTGCCAGCAGCTTAATCCTCCTCCCCGTCCGGATAGACAGGGGACGATCTGGAAACACCATATATTTT
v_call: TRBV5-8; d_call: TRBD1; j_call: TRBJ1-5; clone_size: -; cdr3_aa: CASSPGQGLGQPQHF; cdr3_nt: TGTGCCAGCAGCCCGGGACAGGGTTTGGGGCAGCCCCAGCATTTT
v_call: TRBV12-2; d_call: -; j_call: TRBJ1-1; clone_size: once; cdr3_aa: CASRLEIDRTNTEAFF; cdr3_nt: TGTGCAAGTCGCTTAGAGATAGACAGGACGAACACTGAAGCTTTCTTT
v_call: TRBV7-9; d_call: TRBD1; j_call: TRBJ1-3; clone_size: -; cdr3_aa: CASSETGGGNTIYF; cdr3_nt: TGTGCCAGCAGCGAAACAGGGGGTGGAAACACCATATATTTT
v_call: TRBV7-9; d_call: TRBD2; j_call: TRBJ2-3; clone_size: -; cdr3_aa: CASSPLGGGARTDTQYF; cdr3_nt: TGTGCCAGCAGCCCCCTCGGCGGGGGGGCGAGGACAGATACGCAGTATTTT
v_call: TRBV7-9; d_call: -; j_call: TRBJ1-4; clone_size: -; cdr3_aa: CASSLVAGKDEKLFF; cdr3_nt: TGTGCCAGCAGCTTAGTCGCAGGGAAGGATGAAAAACTGTTTTTT
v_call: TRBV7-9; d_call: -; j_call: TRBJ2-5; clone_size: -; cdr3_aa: CASSWGVIEEETQYF; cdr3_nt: TGTGCCAGCTCGTGGGGGGTGATCGAGGAAGAGACCCAGTACTTC
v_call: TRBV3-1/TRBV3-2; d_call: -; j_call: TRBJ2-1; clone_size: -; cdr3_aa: CASSQGRGLNEQFF; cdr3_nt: TGTGCCAGCAGCCAGGGGCGGGGGCTAAATGAGCAGTTCTTC
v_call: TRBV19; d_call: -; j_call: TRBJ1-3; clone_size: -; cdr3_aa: CASSLSGSSGNTIYF; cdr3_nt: TGTGCCAGTAGTCTTTCAGGCAGCTCTGGAAACACCATATATTTT
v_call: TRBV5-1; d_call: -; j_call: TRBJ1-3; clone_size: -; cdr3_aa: CASSLQHSGNTIYF; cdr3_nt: TGCGCCAGCAGCCTTCAACACTCTGGAAACACCATATATTTT
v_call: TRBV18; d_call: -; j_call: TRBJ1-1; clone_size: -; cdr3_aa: CASSQRGDGGEAFF; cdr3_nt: TGTGCCAGCTCACAACGGGGGGACGGCGGTGAAGCTTTCTTT
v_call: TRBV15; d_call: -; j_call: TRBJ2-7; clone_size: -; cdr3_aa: CATSDKLRRVQYF; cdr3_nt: TGTGCCACCAGCGATAAGTTACGAAGAGTGCAGTACTTC
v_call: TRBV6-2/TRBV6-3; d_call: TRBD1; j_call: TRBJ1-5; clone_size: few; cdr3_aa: CASSYLQGMGNQPQHF; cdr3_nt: TGTGCCAGCAGTTACCTACAGGGGATGGGCAATCAGCCCCAGCATTTT
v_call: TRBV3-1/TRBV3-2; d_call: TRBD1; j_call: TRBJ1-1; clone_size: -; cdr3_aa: CASSRTDRSTEAFF; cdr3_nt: TGTGCCAGCAGCCGAACGGACAGGAGCACTGAAGCTTTCTTT
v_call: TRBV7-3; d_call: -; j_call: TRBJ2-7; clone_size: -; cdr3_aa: CASSPPPTDKYEQYF; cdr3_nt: TGTGCCAGCAGCCCTCCCCCGACAGATAAGTACGAGCAGTACTTC
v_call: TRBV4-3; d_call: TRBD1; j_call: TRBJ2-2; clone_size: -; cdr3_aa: CASSQTGYTGELFF; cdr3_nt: TGCGCCAGCAGCCAGACAGGGTACACCGGGGAGCTGTTTTTT
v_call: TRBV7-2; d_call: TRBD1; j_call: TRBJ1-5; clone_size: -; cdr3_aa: CASSSTGLVQPQHF; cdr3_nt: TGTGCCAGCAGCTCGACAGGGCTCGTCCAGCCCCAGCATTTT
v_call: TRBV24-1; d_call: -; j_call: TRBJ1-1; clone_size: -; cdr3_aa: CATSDFRTVLENAEAFF; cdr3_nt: TGTGCCACCAGTGATTTCAGGACAGTCCTAGAGAACGCTGAAGCTTTCTTT
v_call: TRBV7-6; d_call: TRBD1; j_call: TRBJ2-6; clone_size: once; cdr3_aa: CASSLARGTGDSGANVLTF; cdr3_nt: TGTGCCAGCAGCTTAGCGCGGGGGACAGGGGATTCTGGGGCCAACGTCCTGACTTTC
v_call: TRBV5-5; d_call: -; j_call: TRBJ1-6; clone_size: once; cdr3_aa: CASSLYGEVYSPLHF; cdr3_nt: TGTGCCAGCAGCTTGTACGGGGAAGTTTATTCACCCCTCCACTTT
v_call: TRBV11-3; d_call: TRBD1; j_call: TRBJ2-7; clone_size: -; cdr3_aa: CASSPGQGFYEQYF; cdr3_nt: TGTGCCAGCAGCCCAGGACAGGGTTTCTACGAGCAGTACTTC
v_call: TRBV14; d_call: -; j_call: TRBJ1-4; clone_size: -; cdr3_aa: CASSQRQADEKLFF; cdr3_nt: TGTGCCAGCAGCCAAAGACAGGCGGATGAAAAACTGTTTTTT
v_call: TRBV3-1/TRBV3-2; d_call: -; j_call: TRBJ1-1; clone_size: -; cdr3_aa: CASSHLYRNTEAFF; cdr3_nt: TGTGCCAGCAGCCACCTATACAGGAACACTGAAGCTTTCTTT
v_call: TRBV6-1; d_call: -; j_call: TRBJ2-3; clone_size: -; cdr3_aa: CASSEGGLANTQYF; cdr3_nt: TGTGCCAGCAGTGAAGGAGGGCTAGCTAATACGCAGTATTTT
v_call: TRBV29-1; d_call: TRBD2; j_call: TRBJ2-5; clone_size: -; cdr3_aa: CSVEEVRGGQETQYF; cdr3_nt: TGCAGCGTTGAAGAAGTACGCGGGGGCCAAGAGACCCAGTACTTC
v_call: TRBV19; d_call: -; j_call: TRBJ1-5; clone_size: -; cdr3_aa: CASSIGQAGGNQPQHF; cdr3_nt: TGTGCCAGTAGTATAGGACAAGCAGGGGGCAATCAGCCCCAGCATTTT
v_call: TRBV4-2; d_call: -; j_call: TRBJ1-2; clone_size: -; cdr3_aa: CASSQSQTVYGYTF; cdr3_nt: TGTGCCAGCAGCCAATCGCAGACAGTCTATGGCTACACCTTC
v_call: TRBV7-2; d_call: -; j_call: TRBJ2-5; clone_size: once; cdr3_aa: CASSLGSLAVQETQYF; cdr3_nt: TGTGCCAGCAGCTTGGGCTCGTTAGCGGTGCAAGAGACCCAGTACTTC
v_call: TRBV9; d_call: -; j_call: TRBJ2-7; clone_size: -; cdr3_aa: CASSVAMDRYEQYF; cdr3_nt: TGTGCCAGCAGCGTAGCAATGGACAGATACGAGCAGTACTTC
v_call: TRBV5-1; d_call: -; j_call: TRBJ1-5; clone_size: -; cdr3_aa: CASSLSGGGGQPQHF; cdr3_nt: TGCGCCAGCAGCCTTTCGGGGGGCGGGGGGCAGCCCCAGCATTTT
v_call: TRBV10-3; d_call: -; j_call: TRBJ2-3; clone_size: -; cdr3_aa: CAISESRGGSTDTQYF; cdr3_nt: TGTGCCATCAGTGAGTCTAGGGGGGGGAGCACAGATACGCAGTATTTT
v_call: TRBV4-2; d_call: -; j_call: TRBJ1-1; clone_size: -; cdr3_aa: CASSQSTGSNTEAFF; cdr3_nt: TGTGCCAGCAGCCAATCAACAGGGTCGAACACTGAAGCTTTCTTT
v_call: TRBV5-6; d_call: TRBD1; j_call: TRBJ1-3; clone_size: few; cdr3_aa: CASSSGTAGNTIYF; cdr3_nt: TGTGCCAGCAGCTCCGGGACAGCAGGAAACACCATATATTTT
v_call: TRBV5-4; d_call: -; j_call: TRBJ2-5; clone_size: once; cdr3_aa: CASSLGGGRETQYF; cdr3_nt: TGTGCCAGCAGCTTGGGAGGGGGTCGGGAGACCCAGTACTTC
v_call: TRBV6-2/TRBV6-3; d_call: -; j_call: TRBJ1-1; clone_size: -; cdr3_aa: CASSEPTGPTEAFF; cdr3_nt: TGTGCCAGCAGTGAGCCTACAGGGCCCACTGAAGCTTTCTTT
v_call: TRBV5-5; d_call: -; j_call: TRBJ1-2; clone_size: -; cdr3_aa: CASSLASGYTF; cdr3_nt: TGTGCCAGCAGCTTGGCCAGTGGCTACACCTTC